This T cell receptor (beta chain) stems from a study of neurological immune-mediated disorders. MiXCR, run by TCRdb on the 5' RACE reads, gives a single entry per CDR3 protein. This repertoire shows about 20,000 distinct CDR3 sequences, 15% found once; its top ten account for around 16%. This clonotype was detected many times. V was cut by 3 bases and J by 0 bases, with 31 bases left in between. The CDR3 loop spans 21 amino acids. Looked up from germline, CDR1 is SGHRS and CDR2 is YFSETQ. J is TRBJ2-7 and V is TRBV5-1; D is perhaps TRBD2 (6 bases). The receptor's source is a female donor with HTLV-1-associated myelopathy (HAM/TSP). The sequencing input was PBMCs. The CDR3 DNA reads TGCGCCAGCAGCTCGGGGGTGTTCTTCAATCGGGCGGACCAGAGCTCCTACGAGCAGTACTTC. It codes for CASSSGVFFNRADQSSYEQYF.